This T cell receptor beta chain was documented in a study of T cell repertoires in cytomegalovirus infection. This clonotype occurred a few times. Its antigen is unidentified. Study-wide points: CMV-specific HLA-C-restricted TCR beta clonotypes dominated the ex vivo response.

One entry per CDR3 protein results from TCRdb running MiXCR on the reads. The profile shows around 750,000 distinct CDR3 sequences, 32% of them singletons. Trimming cost V 0 bases and J 4 bases; bases outside gene matches: 13. CDR1 and CDR2 (germline): DFQATT, SNEGSKA (reference sequence). The CDR3 covers 18 residues. This TCR came from a human donor in good health (CMV status not recorded). Some clones in this sample may be carry-over from other donors' samples. This specimen was cultured CD8+ T cells from PBMCs, taken from culture after CMV antigen stimulation. The chain is built from TRBV20-1 and TRBJ1-2, with 11 bases identical to TRBD1. The CDR3 sequence is CSARDRGPLDRGLYGYTF. CDR3 bases: TGCAGTGCTAGAGATCGGGGGCCCCTGGACAGGGGGCTCTATGGCTACACCTTC.